Included here is one T cell receptor beta chain sequence, with context. What it binds is unknown. This entry comes from a study of shared clonotypes between healthy human individuals. The assay ran at deep level. Method: immunoSEQ multiplex PCR; TCRdb's copy keeps in-frame clones and lacks some. The sample records millions of clones, roughly 96% being singletons. General observations from the study: Naive subsets generally exceeded memory subsets in estimated richness. Against clonotypes common to all four donors, non-shared ones had lower generation probabilities.

The CDR3 is 14 residues long. V gave up 6 bases and J gave up 4 bases; unmatched junction bases: 10. Germline V CDR1 and CDR2: SQVTM, ANQGSEA. The J gene is TRBJ2-3, the V gene TRBV29-1; 7 bases are a match to TRBD2. The receptor was derived from a man between 18 and 29 years old in good health. The sample consisted of naive CD4+ T cells sorted from blood. The subset denotes: CD45RA+ positively selected. The CDR3: CSVREGGPPDTQYF. CDR3 nucleotide sequence: TGCAGCGTAAGAGAGGGAGGGCCCCCAGATACGCAGTATTTT.